The rows below give T cell receptor beta chains drawn from one sample of a study of OX40 agonist ivuxolimab in advanced cancers. The method was immunoSEQ multiplex PCR; TCRdb's version includes in-frame clones alone and lacks a portion of them. The table has 98,000 or so clones, 91% seen once. The source material was CD4+ or CD8+ T cells sorted from blood, sampled in a trial of the OX40 agonist ivuxolimab. Receptors were obtained from an adult with an advanced solid tumor such as melanoma, head and neck, liver or kidney cancer. The CDR3 runs from the conserved cysteine through the conserved F or W. D genes are given only for firm matches. Not every row has a clone size; where given, it reads once, few, many or a size class.

D,V,size,J,CDR3,DNA
-,TRBV4-1,-,TRBJ1-2,CASSQATSGGYTF,TGCGCCAGCAGCCAAGCGACGAGTGGTGGCTACACCTTC
-,TRBV18,-,TRBJ1-5,CASSPREASNQPQHF,TGTGCCAGCTCACCCAGGGAGGCTAGCAATCAGCCCCAGCATTTT
-,TRBV7-6,-,TRBJ2-7,CASSSRGSYSSYEQYF,TGTGCCAGCAGTTCCAGGGGATCCTACAGCTCCTACGAGCAGTACTTC
TRBD1,TRBV5-1,once,TRBJ1-2,CASSPTGGNYGYTF,TGCGCCAGCAGTCCGACAGGGGGAAACTATGGCTACACCTTC
-,TRBV7-2,-,TRBJ1-1,CASSRQGGVTTEAFF,TGTGCCAGCAGCCGCCAGGGAGGTGTCACGACTGAAGCTTTCTTT
-,TRBV5-8,-,TRBJ1-2,CASTRDNLNYGYTF,TGTGCCAGCACACGGGACAACCTTAACTATGGCTACACCTTC
TRBD1,TRBV5-1,-,TRBJ1-1,CASSVTGDGTEAFF,TGCGCCAGCAGCGTGACAGGGGATGGGACTGAAGCTTTCTTT
-,TRBV7-8,-,TRBJ2-1,CASSLVPGPGAQFF,TGTGCCAGCAGCTTAGTCCCAGGACCCGGGGCGCAGTTCTTC
-,TRBV2,-,TRBJ2-2,CASSGGAAGELFF,TGTGCCAGCAGTGGGGGTGCCGCCGGGGAGCTGTTTTTT
TRBD2,TRBV11-3,-,TRBJ2-1,CASSLVTLAGLPNEQFF,TGTGCCAGCAGCTTAGTGACCCTAGCGGGACTACCGAATGAGCAGTTCTTC
TRBD2,TRBV10-2,-,TRBJ2-1,CASSGERGAWNEQFF,TGCGCCAGCAGTGGGGAGCGGGGGGCTTGGAATGAGCAGTTCTTC
-,TRBV7-2,-,TRBJ1-1,CASSLESSGTEAFF,TGTGCCAGCAGCTTAGAGTCGTCGGGCACTGAAGCTTTCTTT
TRBD1,TRBV6-5,once,TRBJ1-2,CASTNDRVDYGYTF,TGTGCCAGCACCAATGACAGGGTTGACTATGGCTACACCTTC
-,TRBV10-3,-,TRBJ2-1,CAISIRDSYNEQFF,TGTGCCATCAGCATCCGGGACTCCTACAATGAGCAGTTCTTC
-,TRBV11-2,-,TRBJ1-4,CASSLVGEKLFF,TGTGCCAGCAGCTTAGTTGGAGAAAAACTGTTTTTT
-,TRBV14,-,TRBJ2-1,CASSQVGGRGGDNEQFF,TGTGCCAGCAGCCAAGTCGGTGGCAGAGGGGGGGACAATGAGCAGTTCTTC
-,TRBV5-5,-,TRBJ1-2,CASSLVVSRSGGYTF,TGTGCCAGCAGCTTGGTAGTGTCCAGGTCGGGTGGCTACACCTTC
TRBD1,TRBV6-5,-,TRBJ1-4,CASTKGQGNEKLFF,TGTGCCAGCACCAAGGGACAGGGTAATGAAAAACTGTTTTTT
-,TRBV7-8,-,TRBJ2-3,CASSPEGGAGLTTTYSTDTQYF,TGTGCCAGCAGCCCAGAGGGGGGCGCCGGACTAACGACCACGTATAGCACAGATACGCAGTATTTT
TRBD1,TRBV29-1,-,TRBJ1-4,CSATGVANEKLFF,TGCAGCGCCACAGGGGTGGCTAATGAAAAACTGTTTTTT
-,TRBV30,-,TRBJ1-2,CAWSVVSGFDGYTF,TGTGCCTGGAGTGTCGTATCGGGGTTTGATGGCTACACCTTC
TRBD1,TRBV30,-,TRBJ1-1,CAWDREGMNTEAFF,TGTGCCTGGGACAGGGAAGGAATGAACACTGAAGCTTTCTTT
-,TRBV6-5,-,TRBJ2-2,CASSYLSGQTGELFF,TGTGCCAGCAGTTACCTTTCCGGGCAGACCGGGGAGCTGTTTTTT
-,TRBV30,-,TRBJ2-5,CAWTTGEETQYF,TGTGCCTGGACGACCGGGGAAGAGACCCAGTACTTC
TRBD1,TRBV7-3,-,TRBJ2-2,CASSRGTGVTGELFF,TGTGCCAGCAGCCGCGGGACAGGGGTCACCGGGGAGCTGTTTTTT
-,TRBV6-1,-,TRBJ2-1,CAARDGGRDEQFF,TGTGCCGCGCGGGACGGGGGCCGAGATGAGCAGTTCTTC
TRBD1,TRBV7-2,-,TRBJ2-7,CASSLAGTGEGEQYF,TGTGCCAGCAGCTTAGCAGGGACAGGGGAAGGCGAGCAGTACTTC
-,TRBV19,-,TRBJ2-3,CASRSGGTQYF,TGTGCCAGCCGTAGCGGCGGTACGCAGTATTTT
TRBD1,TRBV5-6,-,TRBJ1-6,CASSPFGQDNSPLHF,TGTGCCAGCAGCCCCTTCGGACAGGATAATTCACCCCTCCACTTT
-,TRBV5-1,-,TRBJ2-3,CASSAGQGGSGDTQYF,TGCGCCAGCAGCGCAGGACAGGGAGGGAGCGGGGATACGCAGTATTTT
TRBD1,TRBV5-5,-,TRBJ2-3,CASSQDRDSSTDTQYF,TGTGCCAGCAGCCAAGACCGGGACAGTAGCACAGATACGCAGTATTTT
-,TRBV6-5,-,TRBJ1-1,CASTNRQSKNTEAFF,TGTGCCAGCACCAATCGACAGTCCAAGAACACTGAAGCTTTCTTT
-,TRBV9,-,TRBJ2-7,CASSLEGTRTFYEQYF,TGTGCCAGCAGCTTGGAAGGTACTAGAACATTCTACGAGCAGTACTTC
-,TRBV6-1,-,TRBJ1-3,CASSEKGGGSGNTIYF,TGTGCCAGCAGTGAAAAGGGGGGAGGCTCTGGAAACACCATATATTTT
-,TRBV2,once,TRBJ2-2,CASSVDRYTGELFF,TGTGCCAGCAGTGTGGACAGATACACCGGGGAGCTGTTTTTT
TRBD1,TRBV19,-,TRBJ2-7,CASSARTGGGYEQYF,TGTGCCAGTAGTGCGCGGACAGGGGGCGGCTACGAGCAGTACTTT
TRBD2,TRBV6-5,-,TRBJ2-3,CASSWTSGDTDTQYF,TGTGCCAGCAGTTGGACTAGCGGAGACACAGATACGCAGTATTTT
-,TRBV21-1,-,TRBJ2-5,CASSLPRGGGALYVETQYF,TGTGCCAGCAGCCTCCCTAGGGGCGGGGGGGCCTTGTATGTAGAGACCCAGTACTTC
-,TRBV7-3,-,TRBJ2-1,CASSAGGPFFDNEQFF,TGTGCCAGCAGTGCTGGGGGGCCCTTTTTTGACAATGAGCAGTTCTTC
-,TRBV27,-,TRBJ1-1,CASSMGSEAFF,TGTGCCAGCTCAATGGGATCTGAAGCTTTCTTT
-,TRBV7-9,-,TRBJ1-3,CASSRMSSGNTIYF,TGTGCCAGCAGCCGAATGAGCTCTGGAAACACCATATATTTT
-,TRBV6-6,-,TRBJ2-7,CASNLRGDAGDEQYF,TGTGCCAGCAACCTCAGGGGGGACGCGGGGGACGAGCAGTACTTC